The 11 T cell receptor beta chains below come from one sample, sequenced in a study of blood T cells in healthy people across ages. Primers used in a second PCR of roughly 7 to 12 cycles were a sample-barcoded 5' primer and a J-beta primer mix. MiXCR was run by TCRdb on the 5' RACE reads, yielding one entry per CDR3 protein. Of 900,000 to 950,000 distinct CDR3 sequences in the sample, 25% to 30% were seen once. The data were also submitted as part of a second study, on T cells of mothers and their children.

Source material: blood. The origin of the receptors is a woman aged 40 to 50 in good health.

This clonotype appeared a few times. The V and J genes are TRBV15 and TRBJ2-7, with 8 bases matching TRBD1. There are 13 residues in the CDR3. With V trimmed by 9 bases and J by 1 base, 5 bases remained unmatched. The germline V gene encodes CDR1 LNHNV and CDR2 YYDKDF (reference sequence). Here the CDR3 reads CATTGTGSYEQYF. CDR3 DNA sequence: TGTGCCACTACCGGGACAGGTTCCTACGAGCAGTACTTC.

This clonotype was seen repeatedly, ten times or more. This sequence joins TRBV20-1 and TRBJ2-3; 12 bases are a match to TRBD2. CDR1 is DFQATT, CDR2 SNEGSKA, per germline (reference sequence). CDR3 length: 15 amino acids. The ends lost 4 bases at V and 6 bases at J; junction bases unmatched: 8. CDR3 sequence: CSATTRTSGEDTQYF. As DNA, the CDR3 is TGCAGTGCTACGACCCGGACTAGCGGGGAGGATACGCAGTATTTT.

This clonotype came up a few times. The CDR3 DNA reads as TGCGCCACCGGGAACACCGGGGAGCTGTTTTTT. It yields the protein CATGNTGELFF. The chain is built from TRBV5-1 and TRBJ2-2; no clear D. Trimming took off 9 bases at V and 1 base at J, with 4 bases between the two ends. The CDR3 is 11 residues long. The germline V gene has CDR1 SGHRS and CDR2 YFSETQ.

The chain combines TRBV14 with TRBJ2-7; TRBD1 matches at 8 bases. The germline V gene has CDR1 SGHDN and CDR2 FVKESK. V lost 1 base and J lost 1; bases outside the gene matches: 9. This CDR3 is built from 17 residues. The CDR3 loop is CASSQVRQGAKSYEQYF. The CDR3 DNA sequence: TGTGCCAGCAGCCAAGTCCGGCAGGGGGCGAAATCCTACGAGCAGTACTTC.

This clonotype appeared a few times. The rearrangement uses TRBV3-1 and TRBJ1-2, with D uncertain. The CDR3 length is 12 residues. Germline V gives CDR1 LGHDT, CDR2 YNNKEL (reference sequence). The V gene lost 5 bases and the J gene lost 2 bases, with 6 bases spanning the gap. This CDR3 is CASSVKNYGYTF. CDR3 bases: TGTGCCAGCAGCGTCAAGAACTATGGCTACACCTTC. The variable domain in full, with the rest retrieved from reference TRBV3-1 and TRBJ1-2, is DTAVSQTPKYLVTQMGNDKSIKCEQNLGHDTMYWYKQDSKKFLKIMFSYNNKELIINETVPNRFSPKSPDKAHLNLHINSLELGDSAVYFCASSVKNYGYTFGSGTRLTVV.

This clonotype was found a few times. The chain uses TRBV29-1 and TRBJ2-7; 8 nucleotides align to TRBD1. In germline, CDR1 is SQVTM, CDR2 ANQGSEA. V dropped 6 bases and J dropped 5; count of bases not matched to a gene: 12. The CDR3 is made up of 14 amino acids. This chain's CDR3 is CSVQSTGVLNEQYF. The CDR3 DNA follows: TGCAGCGTCCAATCGACAGGGGTACTCAACGAGCAGTACTTC.

This clonotype has a count of ten or more. The chain uses TRBV6-5 and TRBJ2-7, with TRBD1 matching over 7 bases. From germline, CDR1 is MNHEY and CDR2 SVGAGI. The CDR3 length is 13 residues. V was pared by 4 bases and J by 3 bases, with 3 bases of the junction left unmatched. The DNA for the CDR3 is TGTGCCAGCAGTTCCTGGGACAGCTACGAGCAGTACTTC. Its protein is CASSSWDSYEQYF.

This clonotype has a handful of counts. V is TRBV4-1 and J is TRBJ2-3, with D tentatively TRBD1 (5 bases). CDR3 size: 13 residues. Germline-derived CDR1 and CDR2 are MGHRA and YSYEKL. The V gene lost 0 bases and the J gene lost 4 bases, with 5 bases spanning the gap. CDR3 nucleotide sequence: TGCGCCAGCAGCCAAGAACAGGCAGATACGCAGTATTTT. It specifies CASSQEQADTQYF.

This clonotype was counted at least ten times. V is TRBV28 and J is TRBJ2-7; 11 nucleotides agree with TRBD1. The CDR3 is 15 amino acids. With 6 bases clipped from V and 3 bases from J, the junction kept 7 bases outside the gene matches. The germline CDR1 and CDR2 sequences are MDHEN and SYDVKM. This CDR3 is CASSLGQGAIYEQYF. DNA of the CDR3: TGTGCCAGCAGCCTAGGACAGGGGGCTATCTACGAGCAGTACTTC.

This clonotype was seen more than once but under ten times. The chain carries TRBV6-1 and TRBJ1-2; TRBD1 matches 7 bases. J lost 8 bases, V lost 2 bases, and 11 bases had no gene match. The CDR3 spans 15 residues. The germline V gene encodes CDR1 MNHNS and CDR2 SASEGT. CDR3 region: CASSEQVSGGDGYTF. CDR3 in DNA: TGTGCCAGCAGTGAACAGGTGTCAGGGGGGGACGGCTACACCTTC.

This clonotype was seen only a few times. The chain carries TRBV9 and TRBJ1-2; a possible D gene is TRBD1 (5 bases). Trimming left V 4 bases short and J 4 bases short, with 17 bases between. The CDR3 has 15 amino acids. Germline V lookup: CDR1 SGDLS, CDR2 YYNGEE. In DNA form, the CDR3 reads TGTGCCAGCAGCCCTCAGACAGATCCCCGCTATGGCTACACCTTC. Its protein is CASSPQTDPRYGYTF.